The 10 T cell receptor beta chains in this list originate from one sample, sequenced in a study of blood T cell repertoires in COVID-19. TCRdb keeps only in-frame clones here, not all; method: immunoSEQ multiplex PCR. This sample has 100,000 to 150,000 clones; 85% to 90% occur once, and the top ten carry 3.8%. Sequencing was done on a sample of peripheral blood. The receptors shown here come from a woman aged 60-75 years with COVID-19, enrolled during active disease.

This chain connects TRBV7-9 to TRBJ2-7; 9 bases map to TRBD1. The length of the CDR3 is 15 residues. V trimming: 6 bases; J trimming: 0 bases; junction bases outside the gene matches: 6. Germline CDR1 reads SEHNR; CDR2 reads FQNEAQ (reference sequence). DNA for the CDR3: TGTGCCAGCAGGCCATCGACAGGGGGCTCCTACGAGCAGTACTTC. Amino acid sequence: CASRPSTGGSYEQYF.

The chain joins TRBV4-2 to TRBJ2-7; TRBD2 matches 11 bases. V shed 1 base and J 1 base; nucleotides not matched to a gene: 9. The V gene's germline CDR1 is LGHNA and CDR2 YNFKEQ. This CDR3 has 18 amino acids. This CDR3 reads CASSQGFSLAGVSYEQYF. The CDR3 coding sequence is TGTGCCAGCAGCCAAGGGTTCTCACTAGCGGGGGTGTCCTACGAGCAGTACTTC.

V is TRBV19 and J is TRBJ1-6; D perhaps matches TRBD1 (6 bases). The germline V gene encodes CDR1 LNHDA and CDR2 SQIVND (reference sequence). CDR3 length: 15 amino acids. V was trimmed by 3 bases and J by 7 bases, leaving 13 bases between them. The DNA for the CDR3 is TGTGCCAGTAGTATCTATCCAGGGGCAAATTCACCCCTCCACTTT. It yields the protein CASSIYPGANSPLHF.

The CDR3 loop reads CSIRRGGNTEAFF. The CDR3 DNA follows: TGCAGCATCAGGAGAGGGGGGAACACTGAAGCTTTCTTT. The rearrangement links TRBV29-1 to TRBJ1-1; possibly TRBD1 for D (6 bases). The CDR3 is 13 amino acids. V lost 8 bases and J 1 base, leaving 14 bases between the germline ends. Germline CDR1 is SQVTM and CDR2 is ANQGSEA.

The chain combines TRBV6-5 with TRBJ1-1; 7 nucleotides match TRBD1. Trimming at V came to 5 bases and at J to 4 bases, leaving 4 bases not matched to a gene. The CDR3 has 13 residues. Germline values: CDR1 MNHEY, CDR2 SVGAGI. Written as DNA, the CDR3 is TGTGCCAGCAGTACAGGGGCCGGCACTGAAGCTTTCTTT. Its translation: CASSTGAGTEAFF.

The genes are TRBV11-2 and TRBJ1-3; D is ambiguous. The CDR3 length is 13 residues. Per germline, CDR1 SGHAT and CDR2 FQNNGV. V dropped 1 base and J dropped 10 bases, with 11 bases sitting between them. CDR3 in amino acids: CASSLGQWQTIYF. CDR3 in DNA: TGTGCCAGCAGCTTAGGACAATGGCAGACCATATATTTT.

The V gene is TRBV28, the J gene TRBJ2-1; weak D call: TRBD2 (7 bases). Germline V CDR1 and CDR2: MDHEN, SYDVKM. The CDR3 consists of 16 residues. Trimming shortened V by 8 bases and J by 4 bases, and 21 bases separated the two germline ends. The DNA of the CDR3 is TGTGCCAGCCACTTGGGAGGGGGGGCCCCTTACAATGAGCAGTTCTTC. This translates into CASHLGGGAPYNEQFF.

The gene calls are TRBV18 and TRBJ2-2, with 7 bases lining up with TRBD1. The CDR3 consists of 16 residues. V lost 6 bases and J lost 6; bases outside the gene matches: 13. Per the germline V gene, CDR1 is KGHSH and CDR2 is LQKENI. CDR3 coding DNA: TGTGCCAGCTCGCGTAACCCGGGACAGTTGGCCGGGGAGCTGTTTTTT. Translation: CASSRNPGQLAGELFF.

This rearrangement joins TRBV4-3 to TRBJ1-1; possibly TRBD1 for D (5 bases). Germline V gene data show CDR1 as LGHNA and CDR2 as YSLEER. The CDR3 spans 13 residues. Trimming took 7 bases from V and 6 from J, leaving 15 bases between them. Here the CDR3 DNA reads TGCGCCAGCACCTACGTGGGAGGGGCTGAAGCTTTCTTT. Protein product: CASTYVGGAEAFF.

This clone has just a few counts. The chain is built from TRBV7-6 and TRBJ1-2, with 9 positions matching TRBD1. The CDR3 contains 17 residues. The V and J ends lost 3 bases and 6 bases, in that order; junction bases with no gene match: 14. Germline V gives CDR1 SGHVS, CDR2 FNYEAQ. The CDR3 DNA reads TGTGCCAGCAGCTTTCCCCCCCGGGACAGGGCCAGTAATGGCTACACCTTC. Encoded protein: CASSFPPRDRASNGYTF.